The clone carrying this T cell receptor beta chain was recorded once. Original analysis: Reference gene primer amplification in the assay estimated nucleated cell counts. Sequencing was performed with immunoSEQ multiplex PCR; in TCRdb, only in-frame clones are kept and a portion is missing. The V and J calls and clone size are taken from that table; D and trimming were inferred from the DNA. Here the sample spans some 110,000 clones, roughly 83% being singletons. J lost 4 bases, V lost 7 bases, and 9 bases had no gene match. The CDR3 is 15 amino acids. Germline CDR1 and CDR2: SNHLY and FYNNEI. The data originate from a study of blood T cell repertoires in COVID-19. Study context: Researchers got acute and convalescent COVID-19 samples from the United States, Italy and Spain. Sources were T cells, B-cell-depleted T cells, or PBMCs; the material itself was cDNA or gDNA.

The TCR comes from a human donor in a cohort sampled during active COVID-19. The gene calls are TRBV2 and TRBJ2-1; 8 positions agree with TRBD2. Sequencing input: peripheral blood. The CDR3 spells CASTGSGGGYNEQFF. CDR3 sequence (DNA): TGTGCCAGCACAGGCTCGGGAGGGGGGTACAATGAGCAGTTCTTC.